A single sample gave rise to the 5 T cell receptor beta chains below, sequenced in a study of monozygotic twins with inflammatory bowel disease (dated by TCRdb to about 2019). Library creation used 5' RACE. TCRdb records Illumina HiSeq 2500 as the sequencer. TCRdb reprocessed the reads, and each CDR3 protein sequence is entered once, without DNA. The table for this sample shows 350,000 to 500,000 distinct CDR3 sequences. About 2.6% of the sample is in the top ten clones. Sequenced: blood. Receptor source: a human donor with ulcerative colitis or Crohn's disease, or a healthy co-twin of an affected twin (not recorded which).

This sequence joins TRBV5-1 and TRBJ1-1. The CDR3 is made up of 14 amino acids. Per germline, CDR1 SGHRS and CDR2 YFSETQ. The CDR3 is CASSPQDRNTEAFF.

The chain has TRBV7-6 and TRBJ1-5; the TRBD1 assignment by TCRdb is unverifiable without DNA. Germline CDR1 reads SGHVS; CDR2 reads FNYEAQ. The CDR3 runs to 15 residues. The CDR3: CASSSGQGKYQPQHF.

The V gene is TRBV5-1, the J gene TRBJ1-6; the D call from TCRdb, TRBD1, cannot be confirmed without DNA. The germline V gene has CDR1 SGHRS and CDR2 YFSETQ. The CDR3 loop spans 13 amino acids. The CDR3 spells CASSLGPGSPLHF. Based on the CDR3 plus reference TRBV5-1 and TRBJ1-6, the full variable domain is KAGVTQTPRYLIKTRGQQVTLSCSPISGHRSVSWYQQTPGQGLQFLFEYFSETQRNKGNFPGRFSGRQFSNSRSEMNVSTLELGDSALYLCASSLGPGSPLHFGNGTRLTVT.

The rearrangement links TRBV18 to TRBJ1-5. CDR1 is KGHSH, CDR2 LQKENI, per germline. This CDR3 region has 15 residues. This CDR3 is CASSPSSSIDQPQHF.

J is TRBJ2-2 and V is TRBV28; TCRdb selects TRBD1, and the lack of DNA leaves this call unchecked. CDR1 and CDR2 from the germline V gene are MDHEN and SYDVKM. The CDR3 is made up of 15 amino acids. The CDR3 loop reads CASKFSAGHTGELFF. The full variable domain, rest sourced from reference TRBV28 and TRBJ2-2, is DVKVTQSSRYLVKRTGEKVFLECVQDMDHENMFWYRQDPGLGLRLIYFSYDVKMKEKGDIPEGYSVSREKKERFSLILESASTNQTSMYLCASKFSAGHTGELFFGEGSRLTVL.